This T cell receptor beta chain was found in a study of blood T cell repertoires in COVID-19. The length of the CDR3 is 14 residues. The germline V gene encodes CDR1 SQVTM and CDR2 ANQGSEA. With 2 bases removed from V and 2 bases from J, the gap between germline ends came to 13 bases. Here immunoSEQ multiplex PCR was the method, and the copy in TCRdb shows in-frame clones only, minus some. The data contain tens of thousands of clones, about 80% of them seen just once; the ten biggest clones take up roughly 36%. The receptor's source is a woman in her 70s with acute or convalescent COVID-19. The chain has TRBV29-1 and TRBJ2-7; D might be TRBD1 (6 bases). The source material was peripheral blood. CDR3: CSVEPLGQPYEQYF. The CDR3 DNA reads TGCAGCGTTGAACCGCTTGGACAGCCCTACGAGCAGTACTTC.